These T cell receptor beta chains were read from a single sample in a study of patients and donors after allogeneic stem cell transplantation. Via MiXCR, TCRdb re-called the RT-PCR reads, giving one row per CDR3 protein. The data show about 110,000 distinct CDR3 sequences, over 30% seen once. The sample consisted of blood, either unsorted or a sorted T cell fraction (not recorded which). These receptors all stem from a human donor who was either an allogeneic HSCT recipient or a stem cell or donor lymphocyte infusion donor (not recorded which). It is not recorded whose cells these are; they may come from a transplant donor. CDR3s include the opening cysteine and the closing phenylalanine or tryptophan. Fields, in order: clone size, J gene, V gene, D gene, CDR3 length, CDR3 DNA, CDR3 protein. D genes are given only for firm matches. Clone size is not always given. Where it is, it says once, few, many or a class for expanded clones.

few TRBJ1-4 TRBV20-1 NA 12 TGCAGTGCTGGCCGACAGAGGGAAAAACTGTTTTTT CSAGRQREKLFF
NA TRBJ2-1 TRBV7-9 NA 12 TGTGCCAGCAGCTTTCTCCCAGATAGACAGTTCTTC CASSFLPDRQFF
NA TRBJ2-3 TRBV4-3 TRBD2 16 TGCGCCAGCAGCCAACCCTCGCTAGCGGGAGTAGATACGCAGTATTTT CASSQPSLAGVDTQYF
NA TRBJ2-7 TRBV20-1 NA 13 TGCAGTGCCCCACGTGGGCTAGCAGGCGAGCAGTACTTC CSAPRGLAGEQYF
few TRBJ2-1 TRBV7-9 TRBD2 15 TGTGCCAGCAGGGTTAGCGGGATAGTTTACAATGAGCAGTTCTTC CASRVSGIVYNEQFF
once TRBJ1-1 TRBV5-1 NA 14 TGCGCCAGCAGCCCTGGGAGACCTAGCACTGAAGCTTTCTTT CASSPGRPSTEAFF
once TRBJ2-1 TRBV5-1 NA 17 TGCGCCAGCAGCATAGGTCCTACAGGGAGTCGGCTCAATGAGCAGTTCTTC CASSIGPTGSRLNEQFF
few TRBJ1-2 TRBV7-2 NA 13 TGTGCCAGCAGCTTAGAGACAGAGGATGGCTACACCTTC CASSLETEDGYTF
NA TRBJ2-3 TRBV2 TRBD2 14 TGTGCCAGCATGACTAGCGGGTTACTAGATACGCAGTATTTT CASMTSGLLDTQYF
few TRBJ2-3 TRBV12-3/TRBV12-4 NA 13 TGTGCCAGCAGTTCCGGGAGCACAGATACGCAGTATTTT CASSSGSTDTQYF
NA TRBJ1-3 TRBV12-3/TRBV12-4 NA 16 TGTGCCAGCAGTCCGTATCCGACCGTCTCTGGAAACACCATATATTTT CASSPYPTVSGNTIYF
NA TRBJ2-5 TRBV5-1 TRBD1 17 TGCGCCAGCAGCTCGGGACAGACGAGTACAGTCCAAGAGACCCAGTACTTC CASSSGQTSTVQETQYF
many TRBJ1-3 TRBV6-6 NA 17 TGTGCCAGCAGCCTGAGTGGCAGCCTCCTCTCTGGAAACACCATATATTTT CASSLSGSLLSGNTIYF
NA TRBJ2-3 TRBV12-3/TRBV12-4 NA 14 TGTGCCAGCAACTTGTTCGCGAGCACAGATACGCAGTATTTT CASNLFASTDTQYF
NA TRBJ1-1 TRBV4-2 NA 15 TGTGCCAGCAGCCAAGATCAGGTAGGGCGGACTGAAGCTTTCTTT CASSQDQVGRTEAFF
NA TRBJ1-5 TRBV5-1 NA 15 TGCGCCAGCAGCTCGGACGGAGCCCAAGATCAGCCCCAGCATTTT CASSSDGAQDQPQHF
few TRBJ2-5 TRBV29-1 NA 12 TGCAGCGTGGAGGAGGGACGCGGGACCCAGTACTTC CSVEEGRGTQYF
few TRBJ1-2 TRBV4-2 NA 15 TGTGCCAGCAGCCAAGCCGGCAGGGGAAGCGGTGGCTACACCTTC CASSQAGRGSGGYTF
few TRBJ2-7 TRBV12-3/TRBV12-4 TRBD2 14 TGTGCCAGCACCTTAGCGGGAGGGCGGTACGAGCAGTACTTC CASTLAGGRYEQYF
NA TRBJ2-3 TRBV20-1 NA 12 TGCAGTGCCACAGCGGGCACAGATACGCAGTATTTT CSATAGTDTQYF
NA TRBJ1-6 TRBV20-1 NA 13 TGCAGTGCTATGATGCCTACTAATTCACCCCTCCACTTT CSAMMPTNSPLHF
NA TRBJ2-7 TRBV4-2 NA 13 TGTGCCAGCAGCCAAGACACCAGCTACGAGCAGTACTTC CASSQDTSYEQYF
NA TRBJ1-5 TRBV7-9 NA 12 TGTGCCAGCAGTCGACAGAATCAGCCCCAGCATTTT CASSRQNQPQHF
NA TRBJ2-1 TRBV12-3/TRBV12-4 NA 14 TGTGCCAGCACCGACTCTGGCTCCTACAATGAGCAGTTCTTC CASTDSGSYNEQFF
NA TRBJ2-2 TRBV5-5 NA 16 TGTGCCAGCAGCTTGGAGAGAGGAACGAACACCGGGGAGCTGTTTTTT CASSLERGTNTGELFF
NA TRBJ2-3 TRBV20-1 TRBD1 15 TGCAGTGCTCTAAACCCCGCAGGGGGCATAGATACGCAGTATTTT CSALNPAGGIDTQYF